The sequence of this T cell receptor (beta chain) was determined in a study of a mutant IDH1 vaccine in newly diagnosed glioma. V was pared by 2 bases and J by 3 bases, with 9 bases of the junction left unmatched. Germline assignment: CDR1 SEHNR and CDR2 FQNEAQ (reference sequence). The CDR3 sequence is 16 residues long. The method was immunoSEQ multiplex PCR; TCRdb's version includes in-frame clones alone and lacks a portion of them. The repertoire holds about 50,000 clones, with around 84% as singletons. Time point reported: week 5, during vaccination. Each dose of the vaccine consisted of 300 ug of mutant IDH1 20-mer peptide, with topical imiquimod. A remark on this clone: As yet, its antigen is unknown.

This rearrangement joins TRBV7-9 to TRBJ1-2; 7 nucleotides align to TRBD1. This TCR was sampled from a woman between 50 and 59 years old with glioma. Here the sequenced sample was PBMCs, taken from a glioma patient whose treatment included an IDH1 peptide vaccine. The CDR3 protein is CASSLFGSGGDYGYTF. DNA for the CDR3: TGTGCCAGCAGCTTATTTGGATCAGGGGGGGACTATGGCTACACCTTC. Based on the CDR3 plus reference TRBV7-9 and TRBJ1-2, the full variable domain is DTGVSQNPRHKITKRGQNVTFRCDPISEHNRLYWYRQTLGQGPEFLTYFQNEAQLEKSRLLSDRFSAERPKGSFSTLEIQRTEQGDSAMYLCASSLFGSGGDYGYTFGSGTRLTVV.